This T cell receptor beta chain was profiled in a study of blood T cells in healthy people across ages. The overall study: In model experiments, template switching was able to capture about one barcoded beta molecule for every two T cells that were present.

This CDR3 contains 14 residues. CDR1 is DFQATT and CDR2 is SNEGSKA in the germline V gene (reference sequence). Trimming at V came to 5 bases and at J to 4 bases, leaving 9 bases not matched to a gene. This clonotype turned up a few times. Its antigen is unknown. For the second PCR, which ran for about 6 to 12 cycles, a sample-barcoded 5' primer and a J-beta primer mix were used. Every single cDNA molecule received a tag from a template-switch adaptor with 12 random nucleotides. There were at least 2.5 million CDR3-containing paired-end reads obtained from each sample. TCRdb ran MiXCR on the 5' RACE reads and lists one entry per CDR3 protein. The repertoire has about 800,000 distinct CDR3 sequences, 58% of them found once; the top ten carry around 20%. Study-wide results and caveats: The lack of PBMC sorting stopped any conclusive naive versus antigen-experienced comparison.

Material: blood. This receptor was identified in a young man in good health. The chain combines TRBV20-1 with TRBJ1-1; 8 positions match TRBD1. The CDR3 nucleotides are TGCAGTGCTCCAAATCAGGGGGCGACCACTGAAGCTTTCTTT. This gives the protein CSAPNQGATTEAFF.